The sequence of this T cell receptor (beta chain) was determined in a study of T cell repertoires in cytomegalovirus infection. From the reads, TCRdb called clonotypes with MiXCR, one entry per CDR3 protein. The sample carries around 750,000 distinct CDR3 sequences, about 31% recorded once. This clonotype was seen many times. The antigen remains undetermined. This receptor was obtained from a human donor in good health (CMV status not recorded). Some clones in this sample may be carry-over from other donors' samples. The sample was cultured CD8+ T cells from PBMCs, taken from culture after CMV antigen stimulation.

CDR3 DNA sequence: TGTGCCAGCAGTTCTCGGGGGCACAGCTCCTACGAGCAGTACTTC. As protein: CASSSRGHSSYEQYF. The V call is TRBV12-3 or TRBV12-4, the J call TRBJ2-7, with D perhaps TRBD1 or TRBD2 (6 bases each). V gave up 4 bases and J gave up 0 bases, with 13 bases separating them. The CDR3 loop spans 15 amino acids.